This TCR beta chain appears in the sequencing data of a study of cytomegalovirus exposure and HLA in healthy donors. In the study overall: Approximately 180 million T cells yielded some 100 million unique TCR beta sequences, as an earlier analysis found.

This CDR3 spans 14 amino acids. With 7 bases clipped from V and 5 bases from J, the junction kept 7 bases outside the gene matches. Germline V lookup: CDR1 MNHNS, CDR2 SASEGT. Comment on this clone: The antigen remains unidentified.

PCR primers comprised 60 Vbeta and 13 Jbeta primers. Assay: immunoSEQ multiplex PCR; the TCRdb copy retains only in-frame clones and omits some. The sample gives around 180,000 clones, around 82% of which show up once; around 5.4% is in the top ten. General observations from the study: Presence/absence analyses supposed approximately even sequencing depth among donors. Follow-up analysis seemed to connect common viral pathogens with several of the most significant clusters identified.

Sequenced: PBMCs. This sequence joins TRBV6-1 and TRBJ2-5; 10 nucleotides align to TRBD2. The sequence was obtained from a man in his forties or fifties in good health and CMV-seronegative. CDR3 in amino acids: CASIRLAGVETQYF. CDR3 coding DNA: TGTGCCAGCATACGGCTAGCGGGAGTTGAGACCCAGTACTTC.